This TCR beta chain was recorded in a study of cytomegalovirus exposure and HLA in healthy donors. Findings and caveats of the study: In all likelihood, a cluster of highly shared sequence variants was a sequencing artifact. Later on, an analysis found that several of the most significant clusters appeared to be linked to common viral pathogens, which included parvovirus B19. The study recorded 150 to 200 TCR beta chains that were cytomegalovirus-associated.

PCR employed 60 Vbeta and 13 Jbeta primers. Per the original methods: A later analysis tallied some 84 million unique TCR beta chains, approximately 10 million of them shared. Assay: immunoSEQ multiplex PCR; the TCRdb copy retains only in-frame clones and omits some. V, J and clone size are taken as reported in that table, and D and trimming were inferred from the DNA itself. This table has around 100,000 clones, over 65% appearing once. Details on this clone: Its antigen is unknown. Other DNA sequences in this specimen translate into the identical CDR3.

V dropped 1 base and J dropped 5 bases, with 5 bases sitting between them. Germline loops: CDR1 SGHTA, CDR2 FQGTGA. This CDR3 region has 13 residues. V and J are TRBV7-3 and TRBJ2-2, with no clear D. The TCR originated in a woman younger than 35 in good health and CMV-seropositive. Sequenced sample: PBMCs. CDR3 sequence reads: CASSLRQTGELFF. The CDR3 DNA is TGTGCCAGCAGCTTAAGACAAACCGGGGAGCTGTTTTTT.